The 23 T cell receptor beta chains reported below all come from one sample, sequenced in a study of shared clonotypes between healthy human individuals. Clones were read by immunoSEQ multiplex PCR, and TCRdb kept only the in-frame ones, dropping some. The profile shows a few hundred thousand clones, 90% to 97% of them singletons. Sequenced material: memory CD8+ T cells sorted from blood. Noted subset: CD45RO+ cells pooled with CCR7-negative TemRA cells. The receptors were sampled from a man between 25 and 39 years old in good health.

The chain carries TRBV6-1 and TRBJ1-1, with D unresolved. Trimming removed 8 bases at V and 2 bases at J, with 15 bases between. CDR1 is MNHNS and CDR2 is SASEGT in the germline V gene. CDR3 length: 14 residues. The CDR3 region is CASGVLGTNTEAFF. In nucleotides, the CDR3 is TGTGCCAGCGGGGTCTTGGGCACCAACACTGAAGCTTTCTTT.

The genes are TRBV7-2 and TRBJ2-3, with 7 bases fitting TRBD2. CDR3 length equals 15 residues. The V segment lost 8 bases and the J segment 2 bases; nucleotides outside the gene matches: 10. Germline V CDR1 and CDR2: SGHTA, FQGNSA. The DNA for the CDR3 is TGTGCCAGCTCCACTAGCGCTACAATCACAGATACGCAGTATTTT. Residues: CASSTSATITDTQYF.

The J gene is TRBJ2-5, the V gene TRBV28, with 7 bases lining up with TRBD1. The J segment lost 5 bases and the V segment lost 7 bases, leaving 10 bases of the junction unmatched. The CDR3 covers 14 residues. Germline V gives CDR1 MDHEN, CDR2 SYDVKM. CDR3 nucleotide sequence: TGTGCCAGCACTACAAAGGGGGCGCGGGAGACCCAGTACTTC. This sequence encodes CASTTKGARETQYF. The full variable domain, rest sourced from reference TRBV28 and TRBJ2-5, is DVKVTQSSRYLVKRTGEKVFLECVQDMDHENMFWYRQDPGLGLRLIYFSYDVKMKEKGDIPEGYSVSREKKERFSLILESASTNQTSMYLCASTTKGARETQYFGPGTRLLVL.

The chain is built from TRBV14 and TRBJ2-5, with TRBD2 matching 10 bases. The length of the CDR3 is 15 residues. Germline V gene lookup returns CDR1 SGHDN and CDR2 FVKESK. The junction had 4 bases not matched to a gene; V was cut back by 4 bases and J by 2 bases. Here the CDR3 reads CASSPGLALQETQYF. CDR3 DNA sequence: TGTGCCAGCAGCCCGGGACTAGCGCTTCAAGAGACCCAGTACTTC.

The chain joins TRBV30 to TRBJ2-3, with TRBD2 identical over 9 bases. Germline CDR1 reads GTSNPN; CDR2 reads SVGIG (reference sequence). The CDR3 contains 14 residues. V gave up 3 bases and J gave up 6 bases; unmatched junction bases: 7. CDR3 in amino acids: CAWRPSGKRDTQYF. For the CDR3, the DNA is TGTGCCTGGAGGCCTAGCGGGAAGAGGGATACGCAGTATTTT.

The V and J genes are TRBV4-1 and TRBJ2-7; TRBD2 might be the D (5 bases). CDR3 length equals 15 residues. Trimming cost V 0 bases and J 4 bases, with 13 bases left between them. Germline assignment: CDR1 MGHRA and CDR2 YSYEKL. The CDR3 spells CASSQDPAERYEQYF. The DNA for the CDR3 is TGCGCCAGCAGCCAAGATCCAGCGGAGAGGTACGAGCAGTACTTC.

This clone was detected once. The chain combines TRBV5-1 with TRBJ2-7; 9 bases agree with TRBD2. Germline V gene data show CDR1 as SGHRS and CDR2 as YFSETQ. Losses at the gene ends were 4 bases for V and 4 bases for J; bases not matched to a gene: 9. The CDR3 is 15 residues long. The CDR3 DNA sequence: TGCGCCAGCAGCGTGCTAGCGGGAAGTTATTACGAGCAGTACTTC. It translates to CASSVLAGSYYEQYF.

The V call is TRBV10-3, the J call TRBJ2-2; no definite D call. The CDR3 length is 11 residues. CDR1 and CDR2 (germline): ENHRY, SYGVKD. Trimming removed 6 bases at V and 4 bases at J, with 3 bases between. CDR3 protein: CAIRSTGELFF. Written as DNA, the CDR3 is TGTGCCATCAGGAGCACCGGGGAGCTGTTTTTT.

As concerns this clone: Other nucleotide sequences from this sample produce the same CDR3. The chain links TRBV6-5 to TRBJ2-3, with D perhaps TRBD2 (5 bases). Trimming cost V 2 bases and J 5 bases, with 5 bases left between them. Germline-derived CDR1 and CDR2 are MNHEY and SVGAGI. This CDR3 is built from 12 residues. CDR3: CASSYRGDTQYF. DNA for the CDR3: TGTGCCAGCAGTTACCGGGGAGATACGCAGTATTTT.

In the case of this clone: Other nucleotide sequences in the sample specify the same CDR3. The chain recombines TRBV7-2 with TRBJ2-7; 11 bases fit TRBD2. The ends lost 3 bases at V and 2 bases at J; junction bases unmatched: 0. The CDR3 extends over 14 amino acids. Germline CDR1 reads SGHTA; CDR2 reads FQGNSA. CDR3 region: CASSLTSGTYEQYF. The CDR3 region has the DNA TGTGCCAGCAGCTTGACTAGCGGGACCTACGAGCAGTACTTC.

The genes are TRBV2 and TRBJ2-7; D is uncertain. This CDR3 spans 12 amino acids. The V end was cut by 7 bases, the J end by 3 bases, with 10 bases between. From germline, CDR1 is SNHLY and CDR2 FYNNEI. CDR3: CASKPLYYEQYF. The CDR3, as DNA: TGTGCCAGCAAACCTCTTTACTACGAGCAGTACTTC.

This clone was seen just once. This chain joins TRBV15 and TRBJ2-7; 9 bases align to TRBD1. J gave up 6 bases and V 5 bases, and 14 bases lay outside the gene matches. This CDR3 region has 16 residues. Germline V gene sequence: CDR1 LNHNV, CDR2 YYDKDF (reference sequence). CDR3 region: CATSAMGGTGMVEQYF. CDR3 in DNA: TGTGCCACCAGCGCGATGGGGGGGACAGGGATGGTCGAGCAGTACTTC.

A single count supports this clone. The CDR3 here is CASSYGTGTEAFF. CDR3 nucleotide sequence: TGTGCCAGCAGTTACGGGACAGGGACGGAAGCTTTCTTT. The chain has TRBV6-5 and TRBJ1-1; 9 bases match TRBD1. Trimming removed 2 bases from V and 8 bases from J; junction bases left unmatched: 3. Germline values: CDR1 MNHEY, CDR2 SVGAGI. There are 13 residues in the CDR3.

The chain recombines TRBV6-6 with TRBJ1-2; 7 bases map to TRBD1. With V trimmed by 7 bases and J by 2 bases, 10 bases remained unmatched. Germline lookup yields CDR1 MNHNY and CDR2 SVGAGI (reference sequence). This CDR3 is 15 amino acids long. The CDR3 DNA sequence: TGTGCCAGCATCTTTACCTTGACAGGGAACTATGGCTACACCTTC. The encoded protein is CASIFTLTGNYGYTF.

The chain recombines TRBV11-2 with TRBJ2-5; 12 bases agree with TRBD2. The germline V gene encodes CDR1 SGHAT and CDR2 FQNNGV. Trimming cost V 3 bases and J 5 bases; bases outside gene matches: 7. CDR3 length: 16 residues. CDR3 residues: CASSLSSGRAWETQYF. CDR3 DNA: TGTGCCAGCAGCTTGTCTAGCGGGAGGGCCTGGGAGACCCAGTACTTC.

The V and J genes are TRBV19 and TRBJ2-7; D may be TRBD1 (6 bases). CDR1 and CDR2 from the germline V gene are LNHDA and SQIVND (reference sequence). The CDR3 totals 14 residues. V was trimmed by 1 base and J by 2 bases, leaving 9 bases between them. For the CDR3, the DNA is TGTGCCAGTAGTATAGGGGGACATACCTACGAGCAGTACTTC. It codes for CASSIGGHTYEQYF. The whole variable domain, remainder taken from reference TRBV19 and TRBJ2-7, is DGGITQSPKYLFRKEGQNVTLSCEQNLNHDAMYWYRQDPGQGLRLIYYSQIVNDFQKGDIAEGYSVSREKKESFPLTVTSAQKNPTAFYLCASSIGGHTYEQYFGPGTRLTVT.

The V gene is TRBV21-1, the J gene TRBJ1-4; the table's D call, TRBD1, has no DNA check behind it. TRBV21-1 represents a pseudogene. The CDR3 has 15 amino acids. The CDR3 DNA reads TGTGCCAGCAGCCCGCCGGGACAGAGCAATGAAAAACTGTTTTTT. Amino acids: CASSPPGQSNEKLFF.

This clone was counted only a few times. This same CDR3 is encoded by further DNA sequences in the sample. The rearrangement joins TRBV5-1 to TRBJ2-5, with 7 positions matching TRBD1. Germline V gene sequence: CDR1 SGHRS, CDR2 YFSETQ. V trimming: 0 bases; J trimming: 4 bases; junction bases outside the gene matches: 0. The length of the CDR3 is 13 residues. The CDR3 protein is CASSLDRGETQYF. The CDR3 DNA is TGCGCCAGCAGCTTGGACAGGGGAGAGACCCAGTACTTC. The whole variable domain, remainder taken from reference TRBV5-1 and TRBJ2-5, is KAGVTQTPRYLIKTRGQQVTLSCSPISGHRSVSWYQQTPGQGLQFLFEYFSETQRNKGNFPGRFSGRQFSNSRSEMNVSTLELGDSALYLCASSLDRGETQYFGPGTRLLVL.

This chain links TRBV14 with TRBJ2-7; 11 bases match TRBD2. V trimming: 3 bases; J trimming: 2 bases; junction bases outside the gene matches: 6. The V gene's germline CDR1 is SGHDN and CDR2 FVKESK. CDR3 length equals 16 residues. The CDR3 is CASSHYSGRGAYEQYF. In DNA form, the CDR3 reads TGTGCCAGCAGCCACTATAGCGGGAGGGGGGCCTACGAGCAGTACTTC.

This sequence joins TRBV28 and TRBJ2-5; 8 nucleotides match TRBD1. The CDR3 covers 17 residues. CDR1 is MDHEN and CDR2 is SYDVKM in the germline V gene. Unmatched junction bases numbered 12, after V lost 1 base and J lost 5 bases. The CDR3 here is CASSLLAGTGRMETQYF. The CDR3 DNA follows: TGTGCCAGCAGTTTATTAGCTGGGACAGGTAGGATGGAGACCCAGTACTTC.

This rearrangement joins TRBV6-6 to TRBJ2-1, with 8 bases aligning to TRBD2. The germline gives CDR1 MNHNY, CDR2 SVGAGI (reference sequence). The junction had 10 bases not matched to a gene; V was cut back by 10 bases and J by 2 bases. The CDR3 is 15 residues long. The CDR3 here is CATRTTSGTYNEQFF. In DNA form, the CDR3 reads TGTGCCACCAGGACCACTAGCGGCACCTACAATGAGCAGTTCTTC.

The chain has TRBV6-1 and TRBJ1-1; TRBD1 aligns across 8 bases. Germline V CDR1 and CDR2: MNHNS, SASEGT. The CDR3 runs to 14 residues. V lost 7 bases to trimming and J lost 1 base; unmatched junction nucleotides: 5. CDR3 sequence: CASNGQGSNTEAFF. For the CDR3, the DNA is TGTGCCAGCAACGGACAGGGATCGAACACTGAAGCTTTCTTT.

This clone was seen just once. Distinct nucleotide sequences in the sample also encode this CDR3. The rearrangement joins TRBV9 to TRBJ2-3; D ambiguous. V was shortened by 2 bases and J by 2 bases, with 6 bases between the two germline ends. This CDR3 region has 13 residues. Germline CDR1 SGDLS, CDR2 YYNGEE. The DNA of the CDR3 is TGTGCCAGCAGCGTCGGTACCACAGATACGCAGTATTTT. It encodes CASSVGTTDTQYF. The full variable domain, in which reference TRBV9 and TRBJ2-3 provide the parts outside the CDR3, is DSGVTQTPKHLITATGQRVTLRCSPRSGDLSVYWYQQSLDQGLQFLIQYYNGEERAKGNILERFSAQQFPDLHSELNLSSLELGDSALYFCASSVGTTDTQYFGPGTRLTVL.